The 8 T cell receptor beta chains below were found in one sample sequenced in a study of T-cell reconstitution after alpha-beta-depleted transplantation in children. Unique molecular identifiers featured in how the TCRbeta library was prepared. TCRdb itself ran the PCR reads through MiXCR, one entry per CDR3 protein. The data show around 500,000 distinct CDR3 sequences, with 20% to 25% seen just once and over 12% held by the top ten. Sequencing was performed on PBMCs, mostly from graft donor cells, taken 360 days after TCRalphabeta/CD19-depleted stem cell transplant. These receptors all stem from a boy under two years old who had a stem cell transplant for acute myeloid leukemia, so the T cells may come from the graft donor.

This clonotype has just a few counts. This chain uses TRBV6-1 with TRBJ2-3, with D possibly TRBD1 on 5 matching bases. The length of the CDR3 is 16 residues. The V gene's germline CDR1 is MNHNS and CDR2 SASEGT. Trimming shortened V by 6 bases and J by 4 bases, and 20 bases separated the two germline ends. Written as DNA, the CDR3 is TGTGCCAGCAGATCCCCCGCGAAAGGGGTTCCAGATACGCAGTATTTT. Translation gives CASRSPAKGVPDTQYF.

This clonotype has a count of ten or more. The chain employs TRBV7-2 and TRBJ2-1, with D perhaps matching TRBD1 (7 bases). CDR3 length: 12 amino acids. Germline V CDR1 and CDR2: SGHTA, FQGNSA. V lost 5 bases and J lost 16, with 18 bases in between. Written as DNA, the CDR3 is TGTGCCAGCAGCCTAGACAGGGAGGTTGTATTCTTC. Protein sequence: CASSLDREVVFF. Based on the CDR3 plus reference TRBV7-2 and TRBJ2-1, the full variable domain is GAGVSQSPSNKVTEKGKDVELRCDPISGHTALYWYRQSLGQGLEFLIYFQGNSAPDKSGLPSDRFSAERTGGSVSTLTIQRTQQEDSAVYLCASSLDREVVFFGPGTRLTVL.

This clonotype was picked up a small number of times. The chain uses TRBV20-1 and TRBJ2-1; TRBD2 matches 8 bases. The CDR3 is 14 amino acids. Germline CDR1 reads DFQATT; CDR2 reads SNEGSKA (reference sequence). The V segment lost 5 bases and the J segment 4 bases; nucleotides outside the gene matches: 7. The CDR3 coding sequence is TGCAGTGCTCCTAGCGGGTCCTTTTACAATGAGCAGTTCTTC. It specifies CSAPSGSFYNEQFF.

The sample holds many counts of this clonotype. The chain combines TRBV28 with TRBJ1-2, with D unclear. From germline, CDR1 is MDHEN and CDR2 SYDVKM. The CDR3 is 11 residues long. V was cut by 11 bases and J by 8 bases, with 15 bases left in between. The CDR3 loop is CAVERVKGYTF. The CDR3 bases are TGTGCCGTGGAGAGGGTAAAGGGCTACACCTTC.

This clonotype has a single count. The gene calls are TRBV9 and TRBJ1-2; D remains unclear. Between the trimmed V and J ends, which lost 2 bases and 4 bases, there was a span of 6 bases. The CDR3 consists of 12 residues. The germline gives CDR1 SGDLS, CDR2 YYNGEE. CDR3 region: CASSVPPYGYTF. For the CDR3, the DNA is TGTGCCAGCAGCGTTCCACCCTATGGCTACACCTTC.

This clonotype was recorded a few times. The V and J genes are TRBV6-5 and TRBJ1-1, with no clear D. CDR1 is MNHEY and CDR2 is SVGAGI in the germline V gene. The ends were cut back, 3 bases at V and 3 bases at J, with 8 bases in the middle. CDR3 length: 13 residues. The CDR3 DNA is TGTGCCAGCAGTTATGGAGTCCACACTGAAGCTTTCTTT. Translating it yields CASSYGVHTEAFF.

The V gene is TRBV2, the J gene TRBJ1-5; D is unclear. CDR1 is SNHLY, CDR2 FYNNEI, per germline. The CDR3 has 13 residues. Trimming removed 8 bases at V and 5 bases at J, with 13 bases between. CDR3 residues: CASLRQQDQPQHF. CDR3 DNA: TGTGCCAGCTTAAGGCAGCAGGATCAGCCCCAGCATTTT. Drawing the rest from reference TRBV2 and TRBJ1-5, the complete variable domain is EPEVTQTPSHQVTQMGQEVILRCVPISNHLYFYWYRQILGQKVEFLVSFYNNEISEKSEIFDDQFSVERPDGSNFTLKIRSTKLEDSAMYFCASLRQQDQPQHFGDGTRLSIL.

This clonotype was seen a handful of times. CDR3 DNA: TGTGCCAGCAGTTTTAGATCTCCGACAACCGGGGAGCTGTTTTTT. It codes for CASSFRSPTTGELFF. This chain links TRBV12-3 or TRBV12-4 with TRBJ2-2; D remains ambiguous. V was trimmed by 3 bases and J by 5 bases, leaving 13 bases between them. The CDR3 covers 15 residues.